This passage covers 21 T cell receptor beta chains from one sample sequenced in a study of blood T cell repertoires in COVID-19. Sequencing used immunoSEQ multiplex PCR; TCRdb keeps in-frame clones, though not all of them. The profile shows 230,000 or so clones, roughly 80% of them singletons. The source material was peripheral blood. Receptors were obtained from a human donor in a cohort sampled during active COVID-19.

This clone turned up a few times. This sequence joins TRBV5-6 and TRBJ2-3; 14 bases line up with TRBD2. The germline gives CDR1 SGHDT, CDR2 YYEEEE. CDR3 size: 17 residues. Unmatched junction bases numbered 6, after V lost 2 bases and J lost 4 bases. The CDR3 coding sequence is TGTGCCAGCAGCTTTCCGACTAGCGGGAGGGCCTCAGATACGCAGTATTTT. Translated, it gives CASSFPTSGRASDTQYF.

The chain combines TRBV9 with TRBJ2-5, with TRBD1 matching over 8 bases. Germline CDR1 is SGDLS and CDR2 is YYNGEE. The V and J ends lost 0 bases and 4 bases, in that order; junction bases with no gene match: 5. This CDR3 region has 15 residues. The CDR3 nucleotides read TGTGCCAGCAGCGTAGGGAACAGGGGGATAGAGACCCAGTACTTC. Amino acid sequence: CASSVGNRGIETQYF.

This chain connects TRBV5-1 to TRBJ2-7; D may be TRBD1 (5 bases). The germline gives CDR1 SGHRS, CDR2 YFSETQ. Trimming removed 4 bases at V and 7 bases at J, with 24 bases between. The CDR3 is made up of 16 amino acids. CDR3 region: CASSNLNWGPRDEQYF. The CDR3 nucleotides are TGCGCCAGCAGCAACCTCAACTGGGGCCCCCGAGATGAGCAGTACTTC.

The chain carries TRBV18 and TRBJ2-5; TRBD1 agrees at 9 bases. This CDR3 comprises 14 residues. V lost 9 bases and J lost 0; bases outside the gene matches: 5. Germline V gene data show CDR1 as KGHSH and CDR2 as LQKENI. The DNA for the CDR3 is TGTGCCAGTTTACGGGACAGGGACCAAGAGACCCAGTACTTC. As protein: CASLRDRDQETQYF. The complete variable domain, with remaining parts taken from reference TRBV18 and TRBJ2-5, reads NAGVMQNPRHLVRRRGQEARLRCSPMKGHSHVYWYRQLPEEGLKFMVYLQKENIIDESGMPKERFSAEFPKEGPSILRIQQVVRGDSAAYFCASLRDRDQETQYFGPGTRLLVL.

As to this clone: This sample also contains other DNA sequences that code for the same CDR3. The chain has TRBV7-2 and TRBJ2-7; TRBD1 aligns across 11 bases. Per the germline V gene, CDR1 is SGHTA and CDR2 is FQGNSA. Germline trimming cut 5 bases from V and 4 bases from J; bases unmatched to any gene: 4. The CDR3 totals 14 residues. The DNA of the CDR3 is TGTGCCAGCAGCCAGGACAGGGGGCGTTACGAGCAGTACTTC. Residues: CASSQDRGRYEQYF.

V usage is TRBV19 and J usage is TRBJ1-1; the D is unclear. CDR3 length equals 14 residues. Germline CDR1 reads LNHDA; CDR2 reads SQIVND (reference sequence). Trimming pared 4 bases from V and 0 bases from J, leaving 9 bases between. Here the CDR3 reads CASSTPVMNTEAFF. DNA of the CDR3: TGTGCCAGTAGTACCCCGGTGATGAACACTGAAGCTTTCTTT.

This chain links TRBV27 with TRBJ2-3; D unresolved. The CDR3 loop spans 15 amino acids. Germline CDR1 MNHEY, CDR2 SMNVEV (reference sequence). V shed 2 bases and J shed 1 base, with 10 bases lying between them. The CDR3 coding sequence is TGTGCCAGCAGTTTAAGTTTCGCGGGCACAGATACGCAGTATTTT. Translating gives CASSLSFAGTDTQYF.

The rearrangement uses TRBV6-6 and TRBJ1-1; 7 positions agree with TRBD1. V gave up 6 bases and J gave up 3 bases; unmatched junction bases: 7. This CDR3 has 14 amino acids. The germline CDR1 and CDR2 sequences are MNHNY and SVGAGI (reference sequence). CDR3 residues: CASSPDRSHTEAFF. CDR3 sequence (DNA): TGTGCCAGCAGCCCGGACAGGTCGCACACTGAAGCTTTCTTT.

The genes are TRBV25-1 and TRBJ2-7, with D possibly TRBD1 on 6 matching bases. The V end was cut by 2 bases, the J end by 1 base, with 12 bases between. The CDR3 contains 15 residues. Germline-derived CDR1 and CDR2 are MGHDK and SYGVNS. The CDR3 nucleotides are TGTGCCAGCAGTGAAGGTTTAGGGGGTTCCTACGAGCAGTACTTC. This translates into CASSEGLGGSYEQYF.

The rearrangement joins TRBV5-1 to TRBJ2-5, with D tentatively TRBD1 (5 bases). The CDR3 extends over 14 amino acids. The germline V gene encodes CDR1 SGHRS and CDR2 YFSETQ. V lost 0 bases and J 2 bases, leaving 8 bases between the germline ends. The DNA of the CDR3 is TGCGCCAGCAGCTTGGATCAGGGTCAAGAGACCCAGTACTTC. It encodes CASSLDQGQETQYF.

V and J are TRBV28 and TRBJ2-7; D is unclear. V was cut by 7 bases and J by 2 bases, with 6 bases left in between. Germline V gene data show CDR1 as MDHEN and CDR2 as SYDVKM. The CDR3 is made up of 11 amino acids. The CDR3 sequence is CASTSAYEQYF. CDR3 bases: TGTGCCAGCACCTCGGCCTACGAGCAGTACTTC.

The V gene is TRBV11-2, the J gene TRBJ2-2; TRBD2 matches at 10 bases. The V gene's germline CDR1 is SGHAT and CDR2 FQNNGV. With V trimmed by 5 bases and J by 8 bases, 5 bases remained unmatched. CDR3 length: 14 amino acids. CDR3 residues: CASSSGRASGELFF. The CDR3 nucleotides are TGTGCCAGCAGCAGCGGGAGGGCCTCGGGGGAGCTGTTTTTT.

Written as DNA, the CDR3 is TGTGCCAGCAGTTACCCTAACAGGGGCTCCTACGAGCAGTACTTC. It specifies CASSYPNRGSYEQYF. This rearrangement joins TRBV6-5 to TRBJ2-7; the match to TRBD1 covers 7 bases. CDR1 MNHEY and CDR2 SVGAGI come from the germline V gene. V lost 2 bases to trimming and J lost 0 bases; unmatched junction nucleotides: 4. The CDR3 covers 15 residues.

This chain uses TRBV9 with TRBJ2-2; D is perhaps TRBD2 (5 bases). There are 14 residues in the CDR3. V was pared by 3 bases and J by 6 bases, with 12 bases between. Germline CDR1 reads SGDLS; CDR2 reads YYNGEE. The CDR3 sequence is CASSATSRAGELFF. The CDR3 nucleotides are TGTGCCAGCAGCGCTACTAGTCGGGCCGGGGAGCTGTTTTTT.

This clone has only a few counts. This chain joins TRBV3-1 (or the pseudogene TRBV3-2) and TRBJ2-1; 8 nucleotides match TRBD2. V dropped 6 bases and J dropped 0; count of bases not matched to a gene: 4. Germline loops: CDR1 LGHDT, CDR2 YNNKEL (reference sequence). The CDR3 has 15 amino acids. The CDR3 sequence: CASSGSGNSYNEQFF. Here the CDR3 DNA reads TGTGCCAGCAGTGGTAGCGGGAACTCCTACAATGAGCAGTTCTTC.

This clone was detected only once. The gene calls are TRBV7-6 and TRBJ2-7; D is possibly TRBD1 (6 bases). This CDR3 region has 18 residues. Germline assignment: CDR1 SGHVS and CDR2 FNYEAQ. V lost 0 bases, J lost 5 bases, and 23 bases lay in between. For the CDR3, the DNA is TGTGCCAGCAGCTTAGCGTCCAGGGGCCCATTTATGTGTCACGAGCAGTACTTC. The encoded protein is CASSLASRGPFMCHEQYF.

The chain recombines TRBV7-2 with TRBJ2-7; possible D gene TRBD2, 5 bases. Germline V lookup: CDR1 SGHTA, CDR2 FQGNSA. The length of the CDR3 is 14 residues. Deletions cut 3 bases from V and 5 bases from J, with 14 bases between. The CDR3 here is CASSLSGPLHEQYF. The CDR3 nucleotides read TGTGCCAGCAGCTTGAGCGGCCCCCTCCACGAGCAGTACTTC.

The gene calls are TRBV28 and TRBJ1-5; D gene ambiguous. V was trimmed by 8 bases and J by 1 base, leaving 9 bases between them. The CDR3 has 13 amino acids. Looked up from germline, CDR1 is MDHEN and CDR2 is SYDVKM. CDR3 in DNA: TGTGCCAGCCTCCTGAGGAGCAATCAGCCCCAGCATTTT. Its protein product is CASLLRSNQPQHF.

The V gene is TRBV5-6, the J gene TRBJ2-7; tentative D call: TRBD1 (5 bases). The CDR3 is 14 amino acids. CDR1 is SGHDT, CDR2 YYEEEE, per germline. V was trimmed by 4 bases and J by 2 bases, leaving 13 bases between them. The CDR3 here is CASSPVGRAYEQYF. CDR3 coding DNA: TGTGCCAGCAGCCCGGTGGGCAGGGCCTACGAGCAGTACTTC.

This clone is a singleton in its sample. V gene TRBV3-1 (or the pseudogene TRBV3-2) combines with J gene TRBJ2-7; D unresolved. Germline CDR1 LGHDT, CDR2 YNNKEL (reference sequence). This CDR3 is 13 amino acids long. V lost 2 bases to trimming and J lost 6 bases, with 11 bases between them. The CDR3 DNA sequence: TGTGCCAGCAGCCAACCTTACCCGGGCGAGCAGTACTTC. Its protein product is CASSQPYPGEQYF.

The J gene is TRBJ1-3, the V gene TRBV2; D unresolved. This CDR3 spans 14 amino acids. Trimming took off 4 bases at V and 0 bases at J, with 7 bases between the two ends. The germline gives CDR1 SNHLY, CDR2 FYNNEI. CDR3 in amino acids: CASSGSFSGNTIYF. The CDR3 DNA reads as TGTGCCAGCAGTGGTTCGTTCTCTGGAAACACCATATATTTT.